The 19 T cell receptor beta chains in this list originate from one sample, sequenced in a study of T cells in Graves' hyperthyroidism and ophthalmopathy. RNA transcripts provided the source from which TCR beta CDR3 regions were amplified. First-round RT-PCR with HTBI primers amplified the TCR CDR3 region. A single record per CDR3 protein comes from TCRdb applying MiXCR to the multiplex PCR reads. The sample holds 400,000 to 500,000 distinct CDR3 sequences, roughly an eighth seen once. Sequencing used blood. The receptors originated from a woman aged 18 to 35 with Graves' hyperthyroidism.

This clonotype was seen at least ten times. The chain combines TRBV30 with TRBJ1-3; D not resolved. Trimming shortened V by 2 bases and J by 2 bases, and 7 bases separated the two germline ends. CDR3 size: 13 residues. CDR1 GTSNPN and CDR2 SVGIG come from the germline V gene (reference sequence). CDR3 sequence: CAWSTGTGNTIYF. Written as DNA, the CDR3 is TGTGCCTGGAGTACTGGCACTGGAAACACCATATATTTT.

In DNA, the CDR3 is TGTGCCTGGAGTGAGGGGGCCTATGCGCAGTATTTT. Translated, it gives CAWSEGAYAQYF. The V and J genes are TRBV30 and TRBJ2-3; 7 positions agree with TRBD1. This CDR3 is built from 12 residues. The V segment lost 1 base and the J segment 10 bases; nucleotides outside the gene matches: 5. In germline, CDR1 is GTSNPN, CDR2 SVGIG (reference sequence).

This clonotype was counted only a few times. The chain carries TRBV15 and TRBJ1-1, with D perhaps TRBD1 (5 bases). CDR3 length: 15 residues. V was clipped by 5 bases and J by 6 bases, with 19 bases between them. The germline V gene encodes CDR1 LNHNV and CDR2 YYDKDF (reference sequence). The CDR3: CATSGAVGGVAEAFF. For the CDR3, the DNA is TGTGCCACCAGCGGGGCGGTGGGGGGGGTCGCTGAAGCTTTCTTT.

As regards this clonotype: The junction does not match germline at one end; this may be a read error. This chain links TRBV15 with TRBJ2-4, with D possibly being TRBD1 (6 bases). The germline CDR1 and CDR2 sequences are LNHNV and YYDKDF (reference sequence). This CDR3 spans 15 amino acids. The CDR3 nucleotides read TGTGCCACCAGCAGAGACCAGGGGCAGGGAAACGTTCAGTACTTC. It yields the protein CATSRDQGQGNVQYF.

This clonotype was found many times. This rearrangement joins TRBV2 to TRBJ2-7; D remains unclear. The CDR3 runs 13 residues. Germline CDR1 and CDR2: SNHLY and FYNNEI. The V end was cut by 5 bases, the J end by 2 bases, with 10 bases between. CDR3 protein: CASSSTAPYEQYF. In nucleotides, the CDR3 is TGTGCCAGCAGTAGTACAGCACCCTACGAGCAGTACTTC.

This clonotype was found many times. CDR3: CASSGRTASNSPLHF. The CDR3 DNA follows: TGTGCCAGCAGTGGTCGGACGGCCTCCAATTCACCCCTCCACTTT. The chain is built from TRBV6-1 and TRBJ1-6; D gene unclear. V was clipped by 4 bases and J by 7 bases, with 14 bases between them. Germline V gives CDR1 MNHNS, CDR2 SASEGT. There are 15 residues in the CDR3.

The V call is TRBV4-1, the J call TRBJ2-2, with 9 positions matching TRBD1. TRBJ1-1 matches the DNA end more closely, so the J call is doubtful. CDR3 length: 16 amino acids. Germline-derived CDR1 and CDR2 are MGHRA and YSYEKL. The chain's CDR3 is CASSHTQLPGQGGAFF. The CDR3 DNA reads TGCGCCAGCAGCCACACCCAGCTCCCGGGACAGGGTGGAGCTTTCTTT.

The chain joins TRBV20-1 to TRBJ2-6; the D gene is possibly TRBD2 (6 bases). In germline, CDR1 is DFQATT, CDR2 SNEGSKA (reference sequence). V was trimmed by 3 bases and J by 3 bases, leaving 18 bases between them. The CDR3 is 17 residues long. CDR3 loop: CSASPPSERDGANVLTF. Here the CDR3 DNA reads TGCAGTGCTAGCCCCCCTAGCGAGAGGGATGGGGCCAACGTCCTGACTTTC.

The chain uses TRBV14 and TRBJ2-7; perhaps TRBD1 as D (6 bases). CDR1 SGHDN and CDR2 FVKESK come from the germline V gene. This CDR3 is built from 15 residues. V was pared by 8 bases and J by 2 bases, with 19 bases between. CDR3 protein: CASGPMGARTYEQYF. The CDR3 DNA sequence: TGTGCCAGCGGGCCAATGGGGGCACGTACCTACGAGCAGTACTTC.

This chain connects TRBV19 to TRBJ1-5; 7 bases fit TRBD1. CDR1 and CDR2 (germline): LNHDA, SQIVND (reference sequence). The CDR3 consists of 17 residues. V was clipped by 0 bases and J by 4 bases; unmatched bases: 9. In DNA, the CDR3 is TGTGCCAGTAGTATAGATCCCCACAGGGGTTGGAATCAGCCCCAGCATTTT. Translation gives CASSIDPHRGWNQPQHF.

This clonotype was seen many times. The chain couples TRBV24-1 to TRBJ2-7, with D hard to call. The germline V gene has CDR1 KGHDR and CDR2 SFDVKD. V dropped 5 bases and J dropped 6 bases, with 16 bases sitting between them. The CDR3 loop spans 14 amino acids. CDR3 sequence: CATSAIKRWCEQYF. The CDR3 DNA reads TGTGCCACCAGTGCAATCAAGCGTTGGTGCGAGCAGTACTTC.

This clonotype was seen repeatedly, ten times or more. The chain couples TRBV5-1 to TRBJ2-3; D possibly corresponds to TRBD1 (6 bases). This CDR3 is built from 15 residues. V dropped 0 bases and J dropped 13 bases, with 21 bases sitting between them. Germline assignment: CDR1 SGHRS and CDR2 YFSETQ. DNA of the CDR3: TGCGCCAGCAGCTTGGGCCCTTCCGGGTGGGACATAAAGTATTTT. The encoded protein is CASSLGPSGWDIKYF. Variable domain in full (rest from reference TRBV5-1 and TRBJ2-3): KAGVTQTPRYLIKTRGQQVTLSCSPISGHRSVSWYQQTPGQGLQFLFEYFSETQRNKGNFPGRFSGRQFSNSRSEMNVSTLELGDSALYLCASSLGPSGWDIKYFGPGTRLTVL.

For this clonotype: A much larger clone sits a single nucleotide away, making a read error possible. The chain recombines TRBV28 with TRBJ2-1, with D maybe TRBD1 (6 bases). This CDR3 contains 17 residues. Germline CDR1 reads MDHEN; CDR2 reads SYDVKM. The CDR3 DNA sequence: TGTGCCGGCAGTTCCTACAGGGTGGGGTACAATCGCGATGAGCAGTTCTTC. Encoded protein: CAGSSYRVGYNRDEQFF.

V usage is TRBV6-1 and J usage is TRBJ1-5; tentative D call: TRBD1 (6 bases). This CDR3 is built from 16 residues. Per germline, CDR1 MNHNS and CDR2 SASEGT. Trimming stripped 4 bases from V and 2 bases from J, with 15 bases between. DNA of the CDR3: TGTGCCAGCAGTGCCGACCAGGGGATCGGCAATCAGCCCCAGCATTTT. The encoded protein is CASSADQGIGNQPQHF.

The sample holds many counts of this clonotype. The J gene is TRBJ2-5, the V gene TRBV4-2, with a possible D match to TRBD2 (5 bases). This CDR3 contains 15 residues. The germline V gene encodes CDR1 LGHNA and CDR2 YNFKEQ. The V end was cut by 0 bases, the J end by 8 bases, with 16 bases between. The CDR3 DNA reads TGTGCCAGCAGCCAAGATAACGACGGACTGGGAACCCAGTACTTC. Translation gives CASSQDNDGLGTQYF.

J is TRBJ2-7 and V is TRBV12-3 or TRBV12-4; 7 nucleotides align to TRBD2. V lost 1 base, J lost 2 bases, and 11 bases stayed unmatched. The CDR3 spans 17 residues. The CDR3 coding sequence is TGTGCCAGCAGTTTAGGGGGAGGTGCGGGAGAAGCCTACGAGCAGTACTTC. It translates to CASSLGGGAGEAYEQYF.

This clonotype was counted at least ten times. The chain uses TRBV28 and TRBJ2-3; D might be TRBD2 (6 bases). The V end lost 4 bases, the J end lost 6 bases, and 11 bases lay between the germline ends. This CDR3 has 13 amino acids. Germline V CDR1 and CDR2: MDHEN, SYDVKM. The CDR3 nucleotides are TGTGCCAGCAGTTCCCGCCGGGGGGATACGCAGTATTTT. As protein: CASSSRRGDTQYF.

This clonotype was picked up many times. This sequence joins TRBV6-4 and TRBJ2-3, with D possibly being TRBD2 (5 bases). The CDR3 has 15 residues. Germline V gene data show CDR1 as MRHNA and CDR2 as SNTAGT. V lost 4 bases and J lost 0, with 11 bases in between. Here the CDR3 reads CASSAAPGSTDTQYF. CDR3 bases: TGTGCCAGCAGTGCCGCTCCGGGGAGCACAGATACGCAGTATTTT.

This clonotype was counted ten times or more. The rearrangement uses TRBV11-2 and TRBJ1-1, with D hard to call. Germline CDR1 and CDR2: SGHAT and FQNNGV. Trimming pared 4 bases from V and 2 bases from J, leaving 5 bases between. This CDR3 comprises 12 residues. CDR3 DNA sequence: TGTGCCAGCAGCTCCCGTAACACTGAAGCTTTCTTT. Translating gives CASSSRNTEAFF. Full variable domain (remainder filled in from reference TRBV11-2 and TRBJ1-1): EAGVAQSPRYKIIEKRQSVAFWCNPISGHATLYWYQQILGQGPKLLIQFQNNGVVDDSQLPKDRFSAERLKGVDSTLKIQPAKLEDSAVYLCASSSRNTEAFFGQGTRLTVV.